A selection of T cell receptor beta chains follows, all from one sample in a study of cytomegalovirus exposure and HLA in healthy donors. Method: immunoSEQ multiplex PCR; TCRdb's copy keeps in-frame clones and lacks some. The sample shows 120,000 to 150,000 clones, around 81% of them seen only once. The material sequenced was PBMCs. The receptors originated from a male donor in good health and CMV-seronegative. The CDR3 runs from the conserved cysteine through the conserved F or W. The D gene is left open where the match is weak. Not every row has a clone size; where given, it reads once, few, many or a size class.

j_call: TRBJ2-1; d_call: TRBD2; v_call: TRBV2; clone_size: -; cdr3_nt: TGTGCCAGCAGGGTAGCGGGAGGGGACGGGGGTGAGCAGTTCTTC; cdr3_aa: CASRVAGGDGGEQFF
j_call: TRBJ2-3; d_call: -; v_call: TRBV5-8; clone_size: -; cdr3_nt: TGTGCCAGCAGCTTGAGAGTTACAGATACGCAGTATTTT; cdr3_aa: CASSLRVTDTQYF
j_call: TRBJ2-1; d_call: TRBD2; v_call: TRBV7-8; clone_size: -; cdr3_nt: TGTGCCAGCAGGGGACGGGAGGGCCCTGTGAATGAGCAGTTCTTC; cdr3_aa: CASRGREGPVNEQFF
j_call: TRBJ1-2; d_call: -; v_call: TRBV21-1; clone_size: -; cdr3_nt: TGTGCCAGCAGTTGTGCCCGGGACAGGTGGTCTGGCTACACCTTC; cdr3_aa: CASSCARDRWSGYTF
j_call: TRBJ2-7; d_call: TRBD2; v_call: TRBV5-1; clone_size: -; cdr3_nt: TGCGCCAGCCGATCACCCGGGACTAAAGTCCACGAGCAGTACTTC; cdr3_aa: CASRSPGTKVHEQYF
j_call: TRBJ1-2; d_call: TRBD1; v_call: TRBV6-1; clone_size: -; cdr3_nt: TGTGCCAGCAGTGAATTCGACCGACAGGGACGGTATGGCTACACCTTC; cdr3_aa: CASSEFDRQGRYGYTF
j_call: TRBJ2-1; d_call: -; v_call: TRBV4-1; clone_size: -; cdr3_nt: TGCGCCAGCAGCCAACCAGGGGGACCGCGGTTGGGAGGGCAGTTCTTC; cdr3_aa: CASSQPGGPRLGGQFF
j_call: TRBJ1-2; d_call: -; v_call: TRBV18; clone_size: -; cdr3_nt: TGTGCCAGCTCACCCGAAGCGAATGAGGGCTACACCTTC; cdr3_aa: CASSPEANEGYTF
j_call: TRBJ2-1; d_call: -; v_call: TRBV5-4; clone_size: -; cdr3_nt: TGTGCCAGCAGATCCAGCTCCTACAATGAGCAGTTCTTC; cdr3_aa: CASRSSSYNEQFF
j_call: TRBJ1-1; d_call: -; v_call: TRBV12-5; clone_size: -; cdr3_nt: TGTGCTAGTGGTTTGTGGGTTGGGGGGGGTACTGAAGCTTTCTTT; cdr3_aa: CASGLWVGGGTEAFF
j_call: TRBJ2-2; d_call: TRBD1; v_call: TRBV7-7; clone_size: -; cdr3_nt: TGTGCTAGCAGCTTTGGCTCCAGGGGGCATAACGGGGAGCTGTTTTTT; cdr3_aa: CASSFGSRGHNGELFF
j_call: TRBJ2-2; d_call: TRBD1; v_call: TRBV18; clone_size: -; cdr3_nt: TGTGCCAGCTCACCGGGACAGGGACCGAACACCGGGGAGCTGTTTTTT; cdr3_aa: CASSPGQGPNTGELFF
j_call: TRBJ2-3; d_call: TRBD2; v_call: TRBV19; clone_size: once; cdr3_nt: TGTGCCAGTAGTAATATGGGACTAGCGCGCCCAAGGGATACGCAGTATTTT; cdr3_aa: CASSNMGLARPRDTQYF
j_call: TRBJ2-7; d_call: TRBD1; v_call: TRBV6-5; clone_size: -; cdr3_nt: TGTGCCAGCAGAAAGTCAGGGGGCGCGGTTTACGAGCAGTACTTC; cdr3_aa: CASRKSGGAVYEQYF
j_call: TRBJ2-3; d_call: TRBD2; v_call: TRBV5-6; clone_size: -; cdr3_nt: TGTGCCAGCAGCGGGGGGGGACTAGCTTTTTCGGATACGCAGTATTTT; cdr3_aa: CASSGGGLAFSDTQYF
j_call: TRBJ2-3; d_call: TRBD2; v_call: TRBV27; clone_size: -; cdr3_nt: TGTGCCAGCGCAGCGGGGCTAAGCACAGATACGCAGTATTTT; cdr3_aa: CASAAGLSTDTQYF
j_call: TRBJ1-4; d_call: -; v_call: TRBV10-3; clone_size: -; cdr3_nt: TGTGCCATCAGCCAGGCCGGTGGGAAACTGTTTTTT; cdr3_aa: CAISQAGGKLFF
j_call: TRBJ2-3; d_call: TRBD2; v_call: TRBV9; clone_size: -; cdr3_nt: TGTGCCCGCAGCCAGAACCTAGCGGGGGGAACAGATACGCAGTATTTT; cdr3_aa: CARSQNLAGGTDTQYF
j_call: TRBJ1-2; d_call: -; v_call: TRBV6-5; clone_size: -; cdr3_nt: TGTGCCAGCAGTTACCGAGACAGAGATGGCTACACCTTC; cdr3_aa: CASSYRDRDGYTF
j_call: TRBJ2-3; d_call: -; v_call: TRBV9; clone_size: -; cdr3_nt: TGTGCCAGCAGCGTAGCAAGCATAGAGGGCACAGATACGCAGTATTTT; cdr3_aa: CASSVASIEGTDTQYF
j_call: TRBJ2-2; d_call: TRBD1; v_call: TRBV28; clone_size: few; cdr3_nt: TGTGCCAGCAGTTTACCCGGACAGGGGGCGACCGGGGAGCTGTTTTTT; cdr3_aa: CASSLPGQGATGELFF
j_call: TRBJ2-3; d_call: TRBD2; v_call: TRBV6-6; clone_size: -; cdr3_nt: TGTGCCAGCAGTTACCGGGCGGGAGAGGAAGATACGCAGTATTTT; cdr3_aa: CASSYRAGEEDTQYF
j_call: TRBJ2-7; d_call: TRBD2; v_call: TRBV7-9; clone_size: -; cdr3_nt: TGTGCCAGCAGCTTATCAGGGACTAGACCCTACGAGCAGTACTTC; cdr3_aa: CASSLSGTRPYEQYF
j_call: TRBJ2-7; d_call: -; v_call: TRBV28; clone_size: -; cdr3_nt: TGTGCCAGCACAGCCACCGACAGCTCCTACGAGCAGTACTTC; cdr3_aa: CASTATDSSYEQYF
j_call: TRBJ1-2; d_call: -; v_call: TRBV9; clone_size: -; cdr3_nt: TGTGCCAGCAGCGTAGGGGTCAGGGGCTATGGCTACACCTTC; cdr3_aa: CASSVGVRGYGYTF
j_call: TRBJ2-3; d_call: -; v_call: TRBV9; clone_size: -; cdr3_nt: TGTGCCAGCAGCGTAGAGCCCCTACTAGCTTTCACAGATACGCAGTATTTT; cdr3_aa: CASSVEPLLAFTDTQYF
j_call: TRBJ2-3; d_call: TRBD2; v_call: TRBV5-1; clone_size: -; cdr3_nt: TGCGCCAGCAGCGTGGCTAGCGGGGGCCTGAGCACAGATACGCAGTATTTT; cdr3_aa: CASSVASGGLSTDTQYF
j_call: TRBJ1-2; d_call: -; v_call: TRBV9; clone_size: -; cdr3_nt: TGTGCCAGCAGCGTAGGGCAGAACGCTAACTATGGCTACACCTTC; cdr3_aa: CASSVGQNANYGYTF
j_call: TRBJ1-6; d_call: TRBD1; v_call: TRBV5-1; clone_size: -; cdr3_nt: TGCGCCAGCAGCCTTACAGGGGTTGAATCACCCCTCCACTTT; cdr3_aa: CASSLTGVESPLHF
j_call: TRBJ1-1; d_call: TRBD1; v_call: TRBV9; clone_size: -; cdr3_nt: TGTGCCAGCAGCGCGACCGGCCTCAGACAGGGTCGAACTGAAGCTTTCTTT; cdr3_aa: CASSATGLRQGRTEAFF
j_call: TRBJ2-7; d_call: -; v_call: TRBV2; clone_size: -; cdr3_nt: TGTGCCAGCAGTGAACCCCGCGGGATAGACTACGAGCAGTACTTC; cdr3_aa: CASSEPRGIDYEQYF
j_call: TRBJ2-7; d_call: -; v_call: TRBV4-3; clone_size: -; cdr3_nt: TGCGCCAGCAGCCAAGAAAGGAGGGGGAGGGCCTACGAGCAGTACTTC; cdr3_aa: CASSQERRGRAYEQYF
j_call: TRBJ2-7; d_call: -; v_call: TRBV30; clone_size: -; cdr3_nt: TGTGCCTGGGCTATTGGGGGGTACGAGCAGTACTTC; cdr3_aa: CAWAIGGYEQYF
j_call: TRBJ2-2; d_call: TRBD1; v_call: TRBV6-1; clone_size: -; cdr3_nt: TGTGCCAGCAGCGGGACAGGGGACACCGGGGAGCTGTTTTTT; cdr3_aa: CASSGTGDTGELFF
j_call: TRBJ2-2; d_call: TRBD1; v_call: TRBV29-1; clone_size: -; cdr3_nt: TGCAGCGTTGAAGGAGCAGGATCAGGGACAGTGAACACCGGGGAGCTGTTTTTT; cdr3_aa: CSVEGAGSGTVNTGELFF
j_call: TRBJ2-7; d_call: TRBD1; v_call: TRBV19; clone_size: -; cdr3_nt: TGTGCCAGTAGTATAGGACAGGGGACCTACGAGCAGTACTTC; cdr3_aa: CASSIGQGTYEQYF
j_call: TRBJ2-4; d_call: -; v_call: TRBV5-6; clone_size: -; cdr3_nt: TGTGCCAGCCTCAGGACAGGAGGGGCCAAAAACATTCAGTACTTC; cdr3_aa: CASLRTGGAKNIQYF
j_call: TRBJ1-4; d_call: -; v_call: TRBV6-5; clone_size: -; cdr3_nt: TGTGCCAGCAGTTTCACCGGGGCGGAGGGAAGGGAAAAACTGTTTTTT; cdr3_aa: CASSFTGAEGREKLFF
j_call: TRBJ2-1; d_call: TRBD1; v_call: TRBV7-3; clone_size: -; cdr3_nt: TGTGCCAGCAGCTTCGGGGACAGTGAGCAGTTCTTC; cdr3_aa: CASSFGDSEQFF
j_call: TRBJ2-7; d_call: -; v_call: TRBV19; clone_size: -; cdr3_nt: TGTGCCAGTAGTAGGGGACTGCCGCTGGACGAGCAGTACTTC; cdr3_aa: CASSRGLPLDEQYF
j_call: TRBJ1-5; d_call: -; v_call: TRBV19; clone_size: -; cdr3_nt: TGTGCCAGTAGAGTGGCCAGGGGCCTCAATCAGCCCCAGCATTTT; cdr3_aa: CASRVARGLNQPQHF
j_call: TRBJ1-4; d_call: TRBD1; v_call: TRBV6-1; clone_size: once; cdr3_nt: TGTGCCAGCAGTGAAATGGGACAGGGGAATGAAAAACTGTTTTTT; cdr3_aa: CASSEMGQGNEKLFF
j_call: TRBJ2-3; d_call: TRBD2; v_call: TRBV19; clone_size: once; cdr3_nt: TGTGCCGTCTCAAGTCCATATGTTGCTAGCGGGGACACAGATACGCAGTATTTT; cdr3_aa: CAVSSPYVASGDTDTQYF
j_call: TRBJ2-1; d_call: -; v_call: TRBV29-1; clone_size: -; cdr3_nt: TGCAGCGCGCGAGGAGGCCGGTATGAGCAGTTCTTC; cdr3_aa: CSARGGRYEQFF
j_call: TRBJ2-7; d_call: TRBD1; v_call: TRBV7-9; clone_size: -; cdr3_nt: TGTTCCAGCAGCCCACCGGGACAGGGATTATACTCCGAGCAGTACTTC; cdr3_aa: CSSSPPGQGLYSEQYF
j_call: TRBJ2-1; d_call: TRBD2; v_call: TRBV29-1; clone_size: -; cdr3_nt: TGCAGCGTCCTATTAGCGGGGGGAGCGGGAGGCCAGTTCTTC; cdr3_aa: CSVLLAGGAGGQFF
j_call: TRBJ1-4; d_call: -; v_call: TRBV9; clone_size: -; cdr3_nt: TGTGCCAGCAGCGTAGAAAGTCAGTATGAAAAACTGTTTTTT; cdr3_aa: CASSVESQYEKLFF
j_call: TRBJ2-7; d_call: TRBD1; v_call: TRBV5-1; clone_size: -; cdr3_nt: TGCGCCAGCAGCTTGGTGGGCCGGGGAAGGACAGGGGCGGCCTACGAGCAGTACTTC; cdr3_aa: CASSLVGRGRTGAAYEQYF
j_call: TRBJ1-3; d_call: -; v_call: TRBV5-1; clone_size: -; cdr3_nt: TGCGCCAGCAGCTTGGCGGCGGCCTCTGGAAACACCATATATTTT; cdr3_aa: CASSLAAASGNTIYF
j_call: TRBJ2-7; d_call: -; v_call: TRBV30; clone_size: few; cdr3_nt: TGTGCCTGGAGTGTCCCCCCGGTTATCCTGTACGAGCAGTACTTC; cdr3_aa: CAWSVPPVILYEQYF
j_call: TRBJ2-5; d_call: -; v_call: TRBV19; clone_size: -; cdr3_nt: TGTGCCAGTAGTATAAGGGGCTGGGGAGAGACCCAGTACTTC; cdr3_aa: CASSIRGWGETQYF
j_call: TRBJ1-5; d_call: -; v_call: TRBV18; clone_size: -; cdr3_nt: TGTGCCAGCTCACGGGGACAATTGCCCCAGCATTTT; cdr3_aa: CASSRGQLPQHF
j_call: TRBJ1-2; d_call: -; v_call: TRBV9; clone_size: few; cdr3_nt: TGTGCCAGCAGCGTAGTTGCGGAACTGGATGGCTACACCTTC; cdr3_aa: CASSVVAELDGYTF